This T cell receptor beta chain appears in the sequencing data of a study of blood T cell repertoires in COVID-19. For the study at large: Samples representing acute and convalescent COVID-19 were sourced from the United States, Italy and Spain. In each case, the material was cDNA or gDNA derived from T cells, B-cell-depleted T cells, or PBMCs.

Study processing details: Reference gene primer amplification in the assay estimated nucleated cell counts. Libraries were prepared by immunoSEQ multiplex PCR; TCRdb keeps only in-frame clonotypes and omits some of them. V and J calls and clone size are copied from that table; D and trimming were computed from the DNA. The repertoire holds about 92,000 clones, about 85% seen once, with roughly 40% in the top ten. The CDR3 is 13 residues long. Trimming took 2 bases from V and 6 from J, leaving 9 bases between them. Germline V gene data show CDR1 as KGHDR and CDR2 as SFDVKD. The TCR originated in an elderly man with acute or convalescent COVID-19. The sequencing sample was made of peripheral blood. V is TRBV24-1 and J is TRBJ1-2, with D unresolved. The CDR3 here is CATSDSGEDGYTF. The CDR3 DNA reads TGTGCCACCAGTGATTCCGGGGAAGATGGCTACACCTTC.